The source of this T cell receptor (beta chain) is a study of blood T cell repertoires in COVID-19. Study-wide context: Italy, Spain and the United States were the sources of the convalescent and acute COVID-19 samples. PBMCs, B-cell-depleted T cells, or T cells were the source of the cDNA or gDNA that made up the material.

Under the authors' procedure: Amplification with reference gene primers provided the estimates of nucleated cell counts. Data came from immunoSEQ multiplex PCR; TCRdb stores just in-frame clones and leaves some out. V and J calls and clone size are those listed in that table; D and trimming were worked out from the DNA. The table records around 150,000 clones, around 90% of them present only once. Germline V gene data show CDR1 as MNHNS and CDR2 as SASEGT. V dropped 1 base and J dropped 6 bases, with 19 bases sitting between them. CDR3 length: 16 amino acids. Sequences were obtained from peripheral blood. The chain has TRBV6-1 and TRBJ2-7, with no clear D. The sequence was collected from a man aged 55-75 years with active or convalescent COVID-19. The CDR3 sequence: CASSEGLGSSPGEQYF. Here the CDR3 DNA reads TGTGCCAGCAGTGAAGGGCTCGGGTCGTCCCCCGGCGAGCAGTACTTC.